This TCR beta chain was captured by sequencing in a study of blood T cells in healthy people across ages. With a J-beta primer mix and a sample-barcoded 5' primer, a second PCR ran about 7 to 12 cycles. TCRdb reprocessed the 5' RACE reads via MiXCR and lists one record per CDR3 protein. The top ten hold approximately 24% of the sample, which has hundreds of thousands of distinct CDR3 sequences, 45% to 70% seen once. V dropped 3 bases and J dropped 0 bases, with 11 bases sitting between them. Germline CDR1 reads SNHLY; CDR2 reads FYNNEI. This CDR3 has 15 residues. This chain uses TRBV2 with TRBJ2-5, with no clear D. The sequence came from a middle-aged man in good health. The specimen sequenced was blood. CDR3: CASSDAVADQETQYF. CDR3 nucleotides: TGTGCCAGCAGTGATGCAGTGGCAGACCAAGAGACCCAGTACTTC.